This is a list of T cell receptor beta chains from one sample in a study of Ad26.COV2.S vaccination and SARS-CoV-2 variants. Repertoires were generated with immunoSEQ multiplex PCR, while TCRdb's copy carries only in-frame clones and drops some. Among around 370,000 clones, approximately 85% were seen once, and the ten largest hold roughly 3.5%. Sequencing was performed on peripheral blood, taken in a trial of Ad26.COV2.S vaccine versus placebo. These receptor sequences come from a person between 18 and 59 years old who received the Ad26.COV2.S COVID-19 vaccine or a placebo. Each CDR3 is given with its conserved first and last residue. A D gene is named only where the DNA matches it firmly. Only part of the rows carry a size: once, few, many, or a class if the clone is expanded.

clone_size | d_call | j_call | v_call | cdr3_nt | cdr3_aa
NA | TRBD2 | TRBJ2-3 | TRBV6-4 | TGTGCCAGCAGTCGCAGGGAGGGGGATACGCAGTATTTT | CASSRREGDTQYF
NA | NA | TRBJ1-4 | TRBV29-1 | TGCAGCGTTAGAGAAAGTGAAAAACTGTTTTTT | CSVRESEKLFF
NA | NA | TRBJ2-5 | TRBV7-8 | TGTGCCAGCAGCTGGGGACCCGGAGAGACCCAGTACTTC | CASSWGPGETQYF
NA | NA | TRBJ2-7 | TRBV7-9 | TGTGCCAGCACCCGGGAGACAACGTCCTACGAGCAGTACTTC | CASTRETTSYEQYF
NA | NA | TRBJ2-7 | TRBV4-3 | TGCGCCAGCAGCCAAGGGAGGGACTACGAGCAGTACTTC | CASSQGRDYEQYF
NA | TRBD2 | TRBJ2-7 | TRBV11-2 | TGTGCCAGCAGCCAACTAGCGGGAGTTTCCTACGAGCAGTACTTC | CASSQLAGVSYEQYF
NA | NA | TRBJ1-1 | TRBV20-1 | TGCAGTGCTAGTGTTGGGACACCGAACACTGAAGCTTTCTTT | CSASVGTPNTEAFF
NA | NA | TRBJ2-7 | TRBV6-5 | TGTGCCAGCAGCCCCCAAGGCCCCTACGAGCAGTACTTC | CASSPQGPYEQYF
NA | TRBD1 | TRBJ1-1 | TRBV19 | TGTGCCAGTACTAGGACAGGTCCTTTGAACACTGAAGCTTTCTTT | CASTRTGPLNTEAFF
NA | NA | TRBJ1-1 | TRBV11-2 | TGTGCCAGCAGCCCCCGAAGGGGATCGAACACTGAAGCTTTCTTT | CASSPRRGSNTEAFF
NA | TRBD1 | TRBJ1-1 | TRBV5-6 | TGTGCCAGCAGCCCGGGGACAGCGTACACTGAAGCTTTCTTT | CASSPGTAYTEAFF
NA | NA | TRBJ1-2 | TRBV24-1 | TGTGCCACCGCCAAGGACGGGAACTATGGCTACACCTTC | CATAKDGNYGYTF
NA | NA | TRBJ1-2 | TRBV25-1 | TGTGCCAGCAGTGAAATGGGGAACTATGGCTACACCTTC | CASSEMGNYGYTF
NA | TRBD1 | TRBJ1-2 | TRBV6-5 | TGTGCCACCCGGATCCCAGGGGGCAGGGGCTACACCTTC | CATRIPGGRGYTF
NA | NA | TRBJ2-1 | TRBV13 | TGTGCCAGCAGCCGACCGGGACCAGTGCACAATGAGCAGTTCTTC | CASSRPGPVHNEQFF
NA | NA | TRBJ2-3 | TRBV5-1 | TGCGCCAGCAGCTTGTTACGGGAGCCGTTTGATACGCAGTATTTT | CASSLLREPFDTQYF
NA | TRBD1 | TRBJ2-4 | TRBV10-3 | TGTGCCATCAGTGACCTGGGACAGGGGGATCAGTACTTC | CAISDLGQGDQYF
NA | NA | TRBJ2-2 | TRBV5-5 | TGTGCCAGCAGCCCAGGGAACACCGGGGAGCTGTTTTTT | CASSPGNTGELFF
NA | NA | TRBJ2-7 | TRBV2 | TGTGCCAGTTCCCGACGCGCCTGGCACGAGCAGTACTTC | CASSRRAWHEQYF
NA | NA | TRBJ2-5 | TRBV10-2 | TGCGCCAGCAGTGAGCCTTGGGTAGCGCAAGAGACCCAGTACTTC | CASSEPWVAQETQYF
NA | TRBD2 | TRBJ2-1 | TRBV15 | TGTGCCACCAGCAGAAAAACTAGCGGAGATTCCTACAATGAGCAGTTCTTC | CATSRKTSGDSYNEQFF
NA | NA | TRBJ2-1 | TRBV7-2 | TGTGCCAGCAGCCCCAGGGACGGATACAATGAGCAGTTCTTC | CASSPRDGYNEQFF
NA | NA | TRBJ2-1 | TRBV9 | TGTGCCAGCAGCGTAGCTCGGAAGAATGAGCAGTTCTTC | CASSVARKNEQFF
few | NA | TRBJ1-5 | TRBV7-9 | TGTGCCAGCAGCCTCCACACACAGTTTAGCAATCAGCCCCAGCATTTT | CASSLHTQFSNQPQHF
NA | NA | TRBJ1-5 | TRBV18 | TGTGCCAGCTCACCGGGTAGGGGAGGCAATCAGCCCCAGCATTTT | CASSPGRGGNQPQHF
NA | TRBD1 | TRBJ2-7 | TRBV28 | TGTGCCAGCACCCTACTCCTTCCGGGACAGGGGCTCTACGAGCAGTACTTC | CASTLLLPGQGLYEQYF
NA | NA | TRBJ2-2 | TRBV25-1 | TGTGCCAGCAGGGCCCCCTCGAACACCGGGGAGCTGTTTTTT | CASRAPSNTGELFF
NA | TRBD1 | TRBJ1-2 | TRBV6-5 | TGTGCCAGCAGTTACGCGACAGGGGGCGATGGCTACACCTTC | CASSYATGGDGYTF
once | NA | TRBJ2-7 | TRBV29-1 | TGCAGCGTTGTATCGCTTATCGGGGGACGAGCCCGGACGTCCTTTTCCTACGAGCAGTACTTC | CSVVSLIGGRARTSFSYEQYF
NA | NA | TRBJ1-1 | TRBV19 | TGTGCCAGTACCGTGGACAGGAACACTGAAGCTTTCTTT | CASTVDRNTEAFF
NA | NA | TRBJ1-5 | TRBV6-6 | TGTGCCAGCAGTCCCGGACACTCCCAAAATCAGCCCCAGCATTTT | CASSPGHSQNQPQHF
NA | TRBD1 | TRBJ2-3 | TRBV2 | TGTGCCAGCAAAACAGGGGTAGGGGCAGATACGCAGTATTTT | CASKTGVGADTQYF
once | NA | TRBJ1-1 | TRBV12-3/TRBV12-4 | TGTGCCAGCAGTAACAGGGTTGGTGGGGCTTTCTTT | CASSNRVGGAFF
many | NA | TRBJ1-2 | TRBV3-1/TRBV3-2 | TGTGCCAGCAGCCAATCTGACTATGGCTACACCTTC | CASSQSDYGYTF
NA | NA | TRBJ1-1 | TRBV24-1 | TGTGCCACCAGTGATAACGTGCAGGACTTACTGAACACTGAAGCTTTCTTT | CATSDNVQDLLNTEAFF
NA | NA | TRBJ1-5 | TRBV10-2 | TGCGCCAGCAGTGATACGAATAGCAATCAGCCCCAGCATTTT | CASSDTNSNQPQHF
NA | NA | TRBJ1-2 | TRBV6-5 | TGTGCCAGCAGTTACCGACAGCCCAACTATGGCTACACCTTC | CASSYRQPNYGYTF
NA | TRBD1 | TRBJ2-2 | TRBV11-3 | TGTGCCAGCAGCAAAGGGACAGGGCCCACCGGGGAGCTGTTTTTT | CASSKGTGPTGELFF
few | NA | TRBJ1-5 | TRBV3-1/TRBV3-2 | TGTGCCAGCAGCCTAAAATTGTCGCTAGGGTATAAGGGCGGAAGCAATCAGCCCCAGCATTTT | CASSLKLSLGYKGGSNQPQHF
once | TRBD1 | TRBJ1-2 | TRBV9 | TGTGCCAGCAGCGTAGGCAGGGGGAACTATGGCTACACCTTC | CASSVGRGNYGYTF
NA | NA | TRBJ2-7 | TRBV9 | TGTGCCAGCAGCGTAGCTGACGACCCCTACGAGCAGTACTTC | CASSVADDPYEQYF
NA | NA | TRBJ1-2 | TRBV7-2 | TGTGCCAGCAGCTTAGGGCGACAGAACTATGGCTACACCTTC | CASSLGRQNYGYTF
NA | TRBD1 | TRBJ1-5 | TRBV27 | TGTGCCAGCAGTTCCCGTCCCGGGACAGGGGGACCCACTTATAGCAATCAGCCCCAGCATTTT | CASSSRPGTGGPTYSNQPQHF
NA | NA | TRBJ1-4 | TRBV6-5 | TGTGCCAGCAGTTACTCTCGACACCCAGGGAGTGAAAAACTGTTTTTT | CASSYSRHPGSEKLFF
NA | NA | TRBJ2-7 | TRBV11-2 | TGTGCCAGCAGCCCCCATCGAGATTACGAGCAGTACTTC | CASSPHRDYEQYF
NA | TRBD1 | TRBJ2-7 | TRBV15 | TGTGCCACCAGCAGCGGCGACAGGGGTGGGGACGAGCAGTACTTC | CATSSGDRGGDEQYF
NA | NA | TRBJ2-4 | TRBV27 | TGTGCCAGCAGCTCCGGTTGGGGGTTAGCCAAAAACATTCAGTACTTC | CASSSGWGLAKNIQYF
NA | TRBD2 | TRBJ2-3 | TRBV7-2 | TGTGCCAGCATCCCACTAGCGGGAAGGACAGATACGCAGTATTTT | CASIPLAGRTDTQYF